This TCR beta chain was identified during a study of blood T cell repertoires in COVID-19. The CDR3 contains 14 residues. V dropped 6 bases and J dropped 6; count of bases not matched to a gene: 9. Per germline, CDR1 SGHAT and CDR2 FQNNGV. Using immunoSEQ multiplex PCR, the repertoire was profiled, and TCRdb retains in-frame clones only, with some absent. This sample has around 140,000 clones; over 60% occur once, and the top ten carry 2.5% to 3.5%. This receptor was obtained from a woman aged 45-65 years who had recovered from COVID-19. This rearrangement joins TRBV11-2 to TRBJ2-7, with 9 bases that match TRBD2. Sequencing was performed on PBMCs or T cells enriched from blood (not recorded which). The CDR3 DNA sequence: TGTGCCAGCAGTTGGGCGGGAGGGCCCGGCGAGCAGTACTTC. It encodes CASSWAGGPGEQYF. Variable domain in full (rest from reference TRBV11-2 and TRBJ2-7): EAGVAQSPRYKIIEKRQSVAFWCNPISGHATLYWYQQILGQGPKLLIQFQNNGVVDDSQLPKDRFSAERLKGVDSTLKIQPAKLEDSAVYLCASSWAGGPGEQYFGPGTRLTVT.